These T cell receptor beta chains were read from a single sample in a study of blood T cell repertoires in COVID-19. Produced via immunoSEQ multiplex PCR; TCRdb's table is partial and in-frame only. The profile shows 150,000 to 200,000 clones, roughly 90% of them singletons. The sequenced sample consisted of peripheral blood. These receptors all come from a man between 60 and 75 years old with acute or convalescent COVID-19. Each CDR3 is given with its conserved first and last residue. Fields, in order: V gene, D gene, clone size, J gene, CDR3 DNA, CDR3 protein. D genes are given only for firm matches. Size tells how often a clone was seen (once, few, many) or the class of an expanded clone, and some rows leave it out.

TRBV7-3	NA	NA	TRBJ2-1	TGTGCCAGCAGCTTAACGAGGGTTAATGAGCAGTTCTTC	CASSLTRVNEQFF
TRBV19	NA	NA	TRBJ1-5	TGTGCCAGTAGTATCGTCAGGGATAGCAATCAGCCCCAGCATTTT	CASSIVRDSNQPQHF
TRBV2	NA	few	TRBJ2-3	TGTGCCGCAGGGTTGGGCGGGGGCAAACCCACAGATACGCAGTATTTT	CAAGLGGGKPTDTQYF
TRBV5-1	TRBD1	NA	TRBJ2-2	TGCGCCAGCAGCTTGTCCGGGACAGCTCGGACCGGGGAGCTGTTTTTT	CASSLSGTARTGELFF
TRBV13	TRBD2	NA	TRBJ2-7	TGTGCCAGCAGCTTAGGAGGGACTAGCTCCTACGAGCAGTACTTC	CASSLGGTSSYEQYF
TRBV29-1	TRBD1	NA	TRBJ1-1	TGCAGCGTGGACAGGACGAACACTGAAGCTTTCTTT	CSVDRTNTEAFF
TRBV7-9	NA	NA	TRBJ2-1	TGTGCCAGCAGCCCAGAATGGGGGCCCAGCTTCTACAATGAGCAGTTCTTC	CASSPEWGPSFYNEQFF
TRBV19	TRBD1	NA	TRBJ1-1	TGTGCCAGTAGTAAATCGGACAGGGGCACTGAAGCTTTCTTT	CASSKSDRGTEAFF
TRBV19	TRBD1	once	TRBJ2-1	TGTGCCAGTAGTTCATCCCGGGACAGATTTAGCTCCTACAATGAGCAGTTCTTC	CASSSSRDRFSSYNEQFF
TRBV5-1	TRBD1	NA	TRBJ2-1	TGCGCCAGCAGCTCCAGGACAGGGCTTGCCTACAATGAGCAGTTCTTC	CASSSRTGLAYNEQFF
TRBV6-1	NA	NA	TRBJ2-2	TGTGCCAGCACTGAATGGGGGCCGGGCACCGGGGAGCTGTTTTTT	CASTEWGPGTGELFF
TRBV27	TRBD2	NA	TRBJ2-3	TGTGCCAGCAGTTTAAGGTCTAGCGGGGGAACTAGCACAGATACGCAGTATTTT	CASSLRSSGGTSTDTQYF
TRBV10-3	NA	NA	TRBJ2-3	TGTGCCATCAGAACCTTCAGCGGCACTTCAGTTGATACGCAGTATTTT	CAIRTFSGTSVDTQYF
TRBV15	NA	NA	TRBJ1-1	TGTGCCACCAGCAGAGTGGGGGGTGAAGCTTTCTTT	CATSRVGGEAFF
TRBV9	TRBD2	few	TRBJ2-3	TGTGCCAGCAGCCCTCAGACTAGCGGGGGAGAGTATTTT	CASSPQTSGGEYF
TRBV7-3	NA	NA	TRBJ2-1	TGTGCCAGCAGCTTAGCCCCTGGGGACATCGATGAGCAGTTCTTC	CASSLAPGDIDEQFF
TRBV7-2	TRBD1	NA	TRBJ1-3	TGTGCCAGCAGCGCTAGACAGGGTTCCGGAAACACCATATATTTT	CASSARQGSGNTIYF
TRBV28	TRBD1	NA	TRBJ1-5	TGTGCCAGCAGTCCGTCGACAGGGGGCGATCAGCCCCAGCATTTT	CASSPSTGGDQPQHF
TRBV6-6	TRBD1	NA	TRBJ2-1	TGTGCCAGCAGTACGGACAGGGAATACAATGAGCAGTTCTTC	CASSTDREYNEQFF
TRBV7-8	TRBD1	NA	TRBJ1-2	TGTGCCAGCAGCCAGGGGGGGGGCAATGGCTACACCTTC	CASSQGGGNGYTF
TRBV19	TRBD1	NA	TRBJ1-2	TGTGCCAGTAGTATAGCCGGACAGGAGTACTATGGCTACACCTTC	CASSIAGQEYYGYTF
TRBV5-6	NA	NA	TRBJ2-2	TGTGCCAGCAGCCCCTACCCAATGAACACCGGGGAGCTGTTTTTT	CASSPYPMNTGELFF
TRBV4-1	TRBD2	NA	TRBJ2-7	TGCGCCAGCAGCCAAGATCCCTCAGGGGGACTAGCGGACTACGAGCAGTACTTC	CASSQDPSGGLADYEQYF
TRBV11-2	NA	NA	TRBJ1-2	TGTGCCAGCAGCTTTCTCCCCCGGGGTACTAACTATGGCTACACCTTC	CASSFLPRGTNYGYTF
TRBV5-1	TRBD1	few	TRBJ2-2	TGCGCCAGCAGCCGGACAGGGGAAATAGCCGGGGAGCTGTTTTTT	CASSRTGEIAGELFF
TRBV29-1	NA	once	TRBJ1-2	TGCAGCGTGCATCGGGGGATAACGTATGGCTACACCTTC	CSVHRGITYGYTF
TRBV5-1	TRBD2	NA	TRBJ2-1	TGCGCCAGCAGTGTCACTAGCGCAATCTCCTACAATGAGCAGTTCTTC	CASSVTSAISYNEQFF
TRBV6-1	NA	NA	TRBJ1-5	TGTGCCAGTGGCCCTAGCAATCAGCCCCAGCATTTT	CASGPSNQPQHF
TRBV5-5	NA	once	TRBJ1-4	TGTGCCAGCAGCTTGGCCCAGGGGTACGGTGAAAAACTGTTTTTT	CASSLAQGYGEKLFF
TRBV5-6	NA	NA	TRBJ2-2	TGTGCCAGCACCCCCCAATGGGGGGGCAGTGCTAACGGGGAGCTGTTTTTT	CASTPQWGGSANGELFF
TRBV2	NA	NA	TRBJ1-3	TGTGCCAGCAGTCGAGACAGATCTGGAAACACCATATATTTT	CASSRDRSGNTIYF
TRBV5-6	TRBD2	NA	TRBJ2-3	TGTGCCAGCAGCTTGTTCGGGGGGATGGCAGATACGCAGTATTTT	CASSLFGGMADTQYF
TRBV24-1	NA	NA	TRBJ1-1	TGTGCCACCAGGCAGGGCCACGACACTGAAGCTTTCTTT	CATRQGHDTEAFF
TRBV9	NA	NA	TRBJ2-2	TGTGCCAGCAGCGTAGATCCCCTCAGCGGGGAGCTGTTTTTT	CASSVDPLSGELFF
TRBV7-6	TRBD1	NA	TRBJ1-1	TGTGCCAGCAGCTTAGGGAGGACAGGGGGTAACACTGAAGCTTTCTTT	CASSLGRTGGNTEAFF
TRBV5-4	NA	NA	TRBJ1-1	TGTGCCAGCAAGCAGACAGCGAACACTGAAGCTTTCTTT	CASKQTANTEAFF
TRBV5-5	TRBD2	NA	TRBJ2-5	TGTGCCAGCAGCCCCGGGACTAGCGGGGATGAGACCCAGTACTTC	CASSPGTSGDETQYF
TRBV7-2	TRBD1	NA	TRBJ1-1	TGTGCCAGCAGACAGGGGGTGAACACTGAAGCTTTCTTT	CASRQGVNTEAFF
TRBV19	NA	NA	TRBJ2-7	TGTGCCAGTAGTATAGCGGCGGGGTCGGAGTACGAGCAGTACTTC	CASSIAAGSEYEQYF
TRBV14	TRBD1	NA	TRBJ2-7	TGTGCCAGCAGCCAAGAACAGGGGCCCTACGAGCAGTACTTC	CASSQEQGPYEQYF
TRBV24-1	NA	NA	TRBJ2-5	TGTGCCACCAGTGAGTACCGGGACACGGAGACCCAGTACTTC	CATSEYRDTETQYF
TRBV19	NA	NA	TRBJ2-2	TGTGCCAGTAGTATATTGAGCACCGGGGAGCTGTTTTTT	CASSILSTGELFF
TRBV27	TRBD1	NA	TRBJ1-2	TGTGCCAGCAGTTTAGGCCTCCCGGGACAGTCGGCCTATGGCTACACCTTC	CASSLGLPGQSAYGYTF
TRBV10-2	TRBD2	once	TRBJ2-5	TGCGCCAGCAGTGAGATAGCGGGGTTAGGGGGAGAGACCCAGTACTTC	CASSEIAGLGGETQYF
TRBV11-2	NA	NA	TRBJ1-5	TGTGCCAGCAGCGAAGGGACATTTGGGAATCAGCCCCAGCATTTT	CASSEGTFGNQPQHF
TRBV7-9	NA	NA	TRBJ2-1	TGTGCCAGCAGCTCACCCGCGAGGGATGAGCAGTTCTTC	CASSSPARDEQFF
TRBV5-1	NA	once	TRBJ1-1	TGCGCCAGCAGCTTGAGTACAGGGAACACTGAAGCTTTCTTT	CASSLSTGNTEAFF
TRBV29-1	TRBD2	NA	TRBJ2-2	TGCAGCGTGGGACTAGCGGGCGGGACCGGGGAGCTGTTTTTT	CSVGLAGGTGELFF
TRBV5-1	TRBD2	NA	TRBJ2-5	TGCGCCAGCAGCTTGGCGCTAGCGGGAGAGACCCAGTACTTC	CASSLALAGETQYF
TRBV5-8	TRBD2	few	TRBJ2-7	TGTGCCAGCAGCTTGAGTAGAGCTAGCGGGTTCGGTGAGCAGTACTTC	CASSLSRASGFGEQYF
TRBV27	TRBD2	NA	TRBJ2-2	TGTGCCAGCAGTTCTCCGGGACTAGCGGGAGCCAAGTCCACCGGGGAGCTGTTTTTT	CASSSPGLAGAKSTGELFF
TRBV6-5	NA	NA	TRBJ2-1	TGTGCCAGCAGTCGAGGGGAGGCCCATGAGCAGTTCTTC	CASSRGEAHEQFF
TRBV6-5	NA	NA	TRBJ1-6	TGTGCCAGCAGTCAATCAGGGAATCTTAATTCACCCCTCCACTTT	CASSQSGNLNSPLHF